Here is one T cell receptor beta chain with its context. Antigen specificity is unknown. One end of the junction varies from germline; a read error may be responsible. This record comes from a study of cytomegalovirus exposure and HLA in healthy donors. Amplification used 60 Vbeta primers and 13 Jbeta primers. This table comes from immunoSEQ multiplex PCR, and its TCRdb copy is limited to in-frame clones, with some not included. Of approximately 160,000 clones in the sample, about 82% are singletons; the top ten hold roughly 0.75%. CDR1 is SEHNR, CDR2 FQNEAQ, per germline (reference sequence). The CDR3 contains 16 residues. The study, taken as a whole, reports: Presence/absence analyses took donor sequencing depth as roughly uniform. Reports showed the classifier diagnosing cytomegalovirus status with high specificity and sensitivity.

The specimen was PBMCs. The V gene is TRBV7-9, the J gene TRBJ1-3; D not certain. This TCR came from a woman under 30 in good health and CMV-seronegative. CDR3 amino acids: CSSSFSAPAGGNTIYF. The CDR3 coding sequence is TGTTCCAGCAGCTTTAGCGCTCCGGCAGGTGGAAACACCATATATTTT.